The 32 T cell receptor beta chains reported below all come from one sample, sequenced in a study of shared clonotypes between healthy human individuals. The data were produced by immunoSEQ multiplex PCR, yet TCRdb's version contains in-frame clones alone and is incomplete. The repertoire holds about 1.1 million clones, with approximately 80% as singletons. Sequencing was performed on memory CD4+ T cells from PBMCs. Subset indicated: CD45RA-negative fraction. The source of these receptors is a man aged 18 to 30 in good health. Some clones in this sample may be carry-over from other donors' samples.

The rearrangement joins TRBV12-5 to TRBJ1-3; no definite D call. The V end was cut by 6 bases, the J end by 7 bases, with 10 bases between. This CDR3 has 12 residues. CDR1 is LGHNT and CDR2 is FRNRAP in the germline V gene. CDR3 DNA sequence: TGTGCTAGTGGCCGGGATTGGAACACCATATATTTT. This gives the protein CASGRDWNTIYF.

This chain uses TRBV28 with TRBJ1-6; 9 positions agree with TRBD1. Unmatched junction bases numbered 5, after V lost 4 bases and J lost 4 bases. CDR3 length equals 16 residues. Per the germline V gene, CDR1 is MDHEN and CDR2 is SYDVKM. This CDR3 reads CASSYTGGRYNSPLHF. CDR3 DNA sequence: TGTGCCAGCAGTTATACAGGGGGCCGGTATAATTCACCCCTCCACTTT.

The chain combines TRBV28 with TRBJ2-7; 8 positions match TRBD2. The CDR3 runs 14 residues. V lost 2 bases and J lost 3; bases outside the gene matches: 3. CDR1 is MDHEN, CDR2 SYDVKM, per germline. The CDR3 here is CASSLAGGFYEQYF. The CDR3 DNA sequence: TGTGCCAGCAGTTTAGCGGGAGGCTTCTACGAGCAGTACTTC.

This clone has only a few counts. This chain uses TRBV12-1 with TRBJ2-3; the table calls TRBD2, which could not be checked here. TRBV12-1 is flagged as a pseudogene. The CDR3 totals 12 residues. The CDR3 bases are TGTGCCAGCAGCTTCGAGCTTGGTACGCAGTATTTT. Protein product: CASSFELGTQYF.

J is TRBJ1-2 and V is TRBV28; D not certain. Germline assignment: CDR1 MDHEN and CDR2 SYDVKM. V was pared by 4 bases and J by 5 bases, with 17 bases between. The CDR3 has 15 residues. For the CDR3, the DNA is TGTGCCAGCAGTTCACCCAGATTTTCTGGGTATGGCTACACCTTC. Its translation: CASSSPRFSGYGYTF.

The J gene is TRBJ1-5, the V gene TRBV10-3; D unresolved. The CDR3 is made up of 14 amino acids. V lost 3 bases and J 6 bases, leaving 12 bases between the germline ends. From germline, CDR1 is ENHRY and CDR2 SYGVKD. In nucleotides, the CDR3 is TGTGCCATCAGTGATGCGGAGGGCACTCAGCCCCAGCATTTT. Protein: CAISDAEGTQPQHF.

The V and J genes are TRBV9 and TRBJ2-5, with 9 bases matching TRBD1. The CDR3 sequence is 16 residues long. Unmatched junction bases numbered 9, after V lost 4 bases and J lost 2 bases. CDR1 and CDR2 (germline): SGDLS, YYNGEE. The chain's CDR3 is CASSSRQGGPQETQYF. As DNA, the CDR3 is TGTGCCAGCAGCTCCAGACAGGGGGGGCCACAAGAGACCCAGTACTTC.

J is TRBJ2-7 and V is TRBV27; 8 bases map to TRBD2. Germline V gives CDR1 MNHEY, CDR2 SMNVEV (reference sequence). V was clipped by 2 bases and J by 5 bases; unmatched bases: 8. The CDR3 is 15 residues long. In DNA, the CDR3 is TGTGCCAGCAGTTTAACAGCGGGAGTACTGGACGAGCAGTACTTC. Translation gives CASSLTAGVLDEQYF.

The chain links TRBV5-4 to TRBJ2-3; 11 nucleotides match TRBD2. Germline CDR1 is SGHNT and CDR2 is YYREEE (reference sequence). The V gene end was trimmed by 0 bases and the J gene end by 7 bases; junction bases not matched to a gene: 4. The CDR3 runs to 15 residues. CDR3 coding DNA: TGTGCCAGCAGCTTGGAACTAGCGGGAGCTTATACGCAGTATTTT. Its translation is CASSLELAGAYTQYF.

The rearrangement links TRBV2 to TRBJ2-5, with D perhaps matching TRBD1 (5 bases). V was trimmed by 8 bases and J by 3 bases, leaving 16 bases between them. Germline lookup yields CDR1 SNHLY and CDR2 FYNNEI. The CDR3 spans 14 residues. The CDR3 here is CASGKGALEETQYF. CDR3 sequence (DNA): TGTGCCAGCGGAAAAGGGGCCCTAGAAGAGACCCAGTACTTC.

CDR3 bases: TGCGCCAGCAGCTCCAGCGGGAGGGCAGATACGCAGTATTTT. This sequence encodes CASSSSGRADTQYF. The chain combines TRBV4-1 with TRBJ2-3, with 10 bases identical to TRBD2. The germline V gene encodes CDR1 MGHRA and CDR2 YSYEKL. V was pared by 5 bases and J by 4 bases, with 3 bases of the junction left unmatched. The CDR3 is 14 amino acids.

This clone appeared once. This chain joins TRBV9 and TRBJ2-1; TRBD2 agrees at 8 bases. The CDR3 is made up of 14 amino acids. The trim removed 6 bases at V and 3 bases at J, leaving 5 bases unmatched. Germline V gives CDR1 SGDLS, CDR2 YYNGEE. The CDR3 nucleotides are TGTGCCAGCAACCCGGGACTAGGCTACAATGAGCAGTTCTTC. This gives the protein CASNPGLGYNEQFF.

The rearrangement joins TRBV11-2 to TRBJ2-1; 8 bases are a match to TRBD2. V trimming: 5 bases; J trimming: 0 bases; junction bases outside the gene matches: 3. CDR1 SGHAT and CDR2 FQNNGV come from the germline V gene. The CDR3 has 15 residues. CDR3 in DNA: TGTGCCAGCAGCCTTAGCGGGGCCTCCTACAATGAGCAGTTCTTC. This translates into CASSLSGASYNEQFF.

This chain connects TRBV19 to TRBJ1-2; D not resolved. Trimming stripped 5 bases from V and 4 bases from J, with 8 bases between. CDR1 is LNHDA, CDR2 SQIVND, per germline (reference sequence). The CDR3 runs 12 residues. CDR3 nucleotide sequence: TGTGCCAGTAGTCTCGCCAGCTATGGCTACACCTTC. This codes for CASSLASYGYTF. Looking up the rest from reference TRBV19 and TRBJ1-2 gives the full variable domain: DGGITQSPKYLFRKEGQNVTLSCEQNLNHDAMYWYRQDPGQGLRLIYYSQIVNDFQKGDIAEGYSVSREKKESFPLTVTSAQKNPTAFYLCASSLASYGYTFGSGTRLTVV.

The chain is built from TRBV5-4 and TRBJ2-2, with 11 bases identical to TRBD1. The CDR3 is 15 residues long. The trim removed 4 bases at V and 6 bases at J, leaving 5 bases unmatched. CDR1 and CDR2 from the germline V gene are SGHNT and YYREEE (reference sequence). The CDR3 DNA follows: TGTGCCAGCAGCCCGTGGACAGGGGGCCCCGGGGAGCTGTTTTTT. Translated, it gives CASSPWTGGPGELFF.

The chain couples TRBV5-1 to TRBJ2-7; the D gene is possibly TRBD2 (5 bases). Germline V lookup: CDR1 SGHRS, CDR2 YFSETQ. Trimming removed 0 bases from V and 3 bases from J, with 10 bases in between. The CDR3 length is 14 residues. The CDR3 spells CASSLANGLYEQYF. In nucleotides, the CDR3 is TGCGCCAGCAGCTTGGCTAACGGACTCTACGAGCAGTACTTC.

The CDR3 DNA sequence: TGTGCCAGCAGTTTAAGGAGGTCGGGGTACACTGAAGCTTTCTTT. Encoded protein: CASSLRRSGYTEAFF. The chain recombines TRBV27 with TRBJ1-1; D is undetermined. Germline CDR1 is MNHEY and CDR2 is SMNVEV (reference sequence). This CDR3 is built from 15 residues. V lost 2 bases and J lost 3, with 13 bases in between.

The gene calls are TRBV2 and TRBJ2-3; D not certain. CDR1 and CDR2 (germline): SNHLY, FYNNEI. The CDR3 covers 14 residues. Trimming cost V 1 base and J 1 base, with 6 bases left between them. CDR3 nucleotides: TGTGCCAGCAGTGAAGGGTGGGGCACAGATACGCAGTATTTT. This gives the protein CASSEGWGTDTQYF.

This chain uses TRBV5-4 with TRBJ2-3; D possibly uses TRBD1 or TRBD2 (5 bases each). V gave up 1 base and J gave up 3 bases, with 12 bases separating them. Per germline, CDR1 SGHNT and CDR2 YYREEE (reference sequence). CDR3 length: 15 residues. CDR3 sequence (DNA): TGTGCCAGCAGCTTGACGCAGGGCGGGACAGATACGCAGTATTTT. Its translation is CASSLTQGGTDTQYF.

CDR3 region: CASSTTSGNQYEQYF. CDR3 coding DNA: TGTGCCAGCAGCACAACTAGCGGGAACCAATACGAGCAGTACTTC. V gene TRBV7-8 combines with J gene TRBJ2-7; 10 nucleotides agree with TRBD2. The V gene end was trimmed by 5 bases and the J gene end by 4 bases; junction bases not matched to a gene: 8. CDR3 size: 15 residues. CDR1 and CDR2 (germline): SGHVS, FQNEAQ.

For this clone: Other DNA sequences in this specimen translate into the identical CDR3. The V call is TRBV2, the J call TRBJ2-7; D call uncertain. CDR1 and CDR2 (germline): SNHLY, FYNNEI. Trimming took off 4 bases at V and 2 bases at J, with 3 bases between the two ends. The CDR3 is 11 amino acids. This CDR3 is CASSVAYEQYF. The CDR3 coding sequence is TGTGCCAGCAGTGTTGCCTACGAGCAGTACTTC.

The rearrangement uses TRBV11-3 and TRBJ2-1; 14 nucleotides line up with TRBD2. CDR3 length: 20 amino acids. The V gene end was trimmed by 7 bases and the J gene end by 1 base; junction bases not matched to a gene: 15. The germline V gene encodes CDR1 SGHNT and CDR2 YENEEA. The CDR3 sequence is CASMTGTSGRSWRSYNEQFF. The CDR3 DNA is TGTGCCAGCATGACCGGGACTAGCGGGAGAAGTTGGCGGTCCTACAATGAGCAGTTCTTC. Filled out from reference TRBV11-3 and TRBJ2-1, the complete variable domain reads EAGVVQSPRYKIIEKKQPVAFWCNPISGHNTLYWYLQNLGQGPELLIRYENEEAVDDSQLPKDRFSAERLKGVDSTLKIQPAELGDSAVYLCASMTGTSGRSWRSYNEQFFGPGTRLTVL.

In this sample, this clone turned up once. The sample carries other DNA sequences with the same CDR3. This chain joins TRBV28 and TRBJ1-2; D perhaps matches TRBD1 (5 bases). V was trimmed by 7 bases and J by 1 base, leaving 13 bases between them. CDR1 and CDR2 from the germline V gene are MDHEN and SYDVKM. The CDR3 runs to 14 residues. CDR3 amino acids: CASNGGIGNYGYTF. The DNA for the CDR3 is TGTGCCAGCAATGGGGGTATTGGTAACTATGGCTACACCTTC.

The CDR3 spells CASTRTTGAPYNEQFF. The CDR3 DNA follows: TGTGCCAGCACCAGGACCACAGGGGCTCCCTACAATGAGCAGTTCTTC. The J gene is TRBJ2-1, the V gene TRBV28, with 7 bases identical to TRBD1. This CDR3 contains 16 residues. CDR1 and CDR2 from the germline V gene are MDHEN and SYDVKM. The V gene end was trimmed by 7 bases and the J gene end by 2 bases; junction bases not matched to a gene: 11.

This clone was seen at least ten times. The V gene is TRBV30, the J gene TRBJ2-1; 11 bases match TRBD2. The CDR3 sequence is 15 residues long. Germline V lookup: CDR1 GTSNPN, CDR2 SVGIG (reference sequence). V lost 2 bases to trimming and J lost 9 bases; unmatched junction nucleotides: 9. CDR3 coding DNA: TGTGCCTGGAGTCCGAATAGCGGGAGGGCCGTTGAGCAGTTCTTC. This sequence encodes CAWSPNSGRAVEQFF. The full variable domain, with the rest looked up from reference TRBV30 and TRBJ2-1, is SQTIHQWPATLVQPVGSPLSLECTVEGTSNPNLYWYRQAAGRGLQLLFYSVGIGQISSEVPQNLSASRPQDRQFILSSKKLLLSDSGFYLCAWSPNSGRAVEQFFGPGTRLTVL.

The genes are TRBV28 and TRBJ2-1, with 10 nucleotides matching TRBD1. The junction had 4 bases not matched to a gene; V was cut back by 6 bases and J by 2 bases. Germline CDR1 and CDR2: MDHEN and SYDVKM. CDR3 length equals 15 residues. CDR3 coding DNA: TGTGCCAGCAGGGGGGGACAGGGGACCTACAATGAGCAGTTCTTC. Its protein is CASRGGQGTYNEQFF.

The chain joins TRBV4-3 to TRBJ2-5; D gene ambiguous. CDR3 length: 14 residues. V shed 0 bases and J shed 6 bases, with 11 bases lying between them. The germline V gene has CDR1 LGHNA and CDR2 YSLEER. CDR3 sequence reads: CASSQDPLVKTQYF. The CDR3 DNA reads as TGCGCCAGCAGCCAAGACCCCCTAGTGAAGACCCAGTACTTC.

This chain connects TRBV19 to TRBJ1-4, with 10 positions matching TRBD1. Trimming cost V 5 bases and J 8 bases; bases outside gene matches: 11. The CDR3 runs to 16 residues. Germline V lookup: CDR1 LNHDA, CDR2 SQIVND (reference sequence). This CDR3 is CASSFPGQGEREKLFF. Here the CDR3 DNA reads TGTGCCAGTAGTTTTCCTGGACAGGGGGAGCGCGAAAAACTGTTTTTT.

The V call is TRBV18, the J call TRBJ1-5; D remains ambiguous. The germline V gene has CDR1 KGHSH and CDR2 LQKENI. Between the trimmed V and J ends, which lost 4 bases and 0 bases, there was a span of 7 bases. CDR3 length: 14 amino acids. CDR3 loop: CASSQQNSNQPQHF. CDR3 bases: TGTGCCAGCTCACAACAGAATAGCAATCAGCCCCAGCATTTT.

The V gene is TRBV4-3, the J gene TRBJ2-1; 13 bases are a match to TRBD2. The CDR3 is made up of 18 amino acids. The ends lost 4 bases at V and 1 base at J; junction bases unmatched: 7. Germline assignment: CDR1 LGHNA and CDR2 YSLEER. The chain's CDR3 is CASSPRTSGSGSYNEQFF. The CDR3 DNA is TGCGCCAGCAGCCCGCGGACTAGCGGGAGCGGGTCCTACAATGAGCAGTTCTTC.

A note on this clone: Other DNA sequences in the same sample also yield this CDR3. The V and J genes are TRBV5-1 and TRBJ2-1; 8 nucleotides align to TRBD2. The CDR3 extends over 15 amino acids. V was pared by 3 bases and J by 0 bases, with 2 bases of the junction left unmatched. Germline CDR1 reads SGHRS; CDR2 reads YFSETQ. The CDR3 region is CASSSSGSSYNEQFF. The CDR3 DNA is TGCGCCAGCAGCTCAAGCGGGAGCTCCTACAATGAGCAGTTCTTC.

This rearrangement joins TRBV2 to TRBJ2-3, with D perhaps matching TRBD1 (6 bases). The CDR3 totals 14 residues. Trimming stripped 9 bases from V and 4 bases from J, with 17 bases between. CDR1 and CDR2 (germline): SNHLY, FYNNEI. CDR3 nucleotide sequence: TGTGCCAGTACCGTACAGGGTTTCCCAGATACGCAGTATTTT. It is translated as CASTVQGFPDTQYF.